These T cell receptor beta chains were read from a single sample in a study of blood T cells in healthy people across ages. TCRdb called the 5' RACE reads again in MiXCR, with one record for every CDR3 protein. This sample carries over 1,500,000 distinct CDR3 sequences, less than 50% of them seen once, and the ten largest clones take 2.1%. Sequencing was performed on blood. The source is a middle-aged woman in good health. Each CDR3 is given without its conserved first and last residue.

length: 14; V: TRBV6-1; CDR3: ASTREGTGFFVEQF
length: 11; V: TRBV15; CDR3: ATSRDSVQPQH
length: 11; V: TRBV4-2; CDR3: ASSRRQSTEAF
length: 10; V: TRBV20-1; CDR3: SASGTGYEQY
length: 9; V: TRBV18; CDR3: ASSPGETQF
length: 13; V: TRBV7-2; CDR3: ASSHYRTGTDTQY
length: 11; V: TRBV11-2; CDR3: ASSLRRVGTQY
length: 14; V: TRBV5-1; CDR3: ASSLLVAGDYNEQF
length: 14; V: TRBV7-9; CDR3: ASSSATGVDPDTQY
length: 12; V: TRBV5-1; CDR3: ASSPRDITYEQY
length: 12; V: TRBV11-2; CDR3: ASRGTANQETQY
length: 15; V: TRBV14; CDR3: ASSQERTSPFSETQY
length: 13; V: TRBV27; CDR3: ASSLTVGGGNGYT
length: 14; V: TRBV6-5; CDR3: ASSYRQVSGANVLT
length: 9; V: TRBV10-2; CDR3: ANSDGYEQY
length: 12; V: TRBV7-2; CDR3: ASSLRTGNNEQF
length: 13; V: TRBV2; CDR3: ASSEMGGALNEQF
length: 13; V: TRBV4-2; CDR3: ASSSQGREPGELF
length: 14; V: TRBV7-2; CDR3: ASSLDQKMGTGELF
length: 14; V: TRBV7-2; CDR3: ASSLASQGADYGYT
length: 15; V: TRBV6-5; CDR3: ASSYSNGGSYNSPLH
length: 15; V: TRBV11-2; CDR3: ASSLGGWLAGKNEQF
length: 12; V: TRBV12-5; CDR3: ASVRDGAYNEQF
length: 14; V: TRBV27; CDR3: ASSLSQGAYTDTQY
length: 14; V: TRBV4-3; CDR3: ASSQGSQRGYDEQY
length: 13; V: TRBV7-9; CDR3: ASSPRRAGQETQY
length: 10; V: TRBV7-9; CDR3: SSSLSYQPQH
length: 12; V: TRBV6-6; CDR3: ASTTIDSQAEAF
length: 13; V: TRBV25-1; CDR3: ASSDRQGAMETQY
length: 13; V: TRBV27; CDR3: ASSLTAGWQETQY
length: 13; V: TRBV28; CDR3: ASSPSGDPAGKLF
length: 14; V: TRBV20-1; CDR3: SARGLAGGGTDTQY
length: 18; V: TRBV5-1; CDR3: ASSFSRTSGVLSGANVLT
length: 14; V: TRBV4-2; CDR3: ASSQERRGSTDTQY
length: 12; V: TRBV7-2; CDR3: ASSVNRGDQPQH
length: 10; V: TRBV20-1; CDR3: SAINRVSGYT
length: 11; V: TRBV6-1; CDR3: ASSPLYGGGYT
length: 13; V: TRBV6-5; CDR3: ASSYSTNPPSEQY
length: 13; V: TRBV14; CDR3: ASSLFSNPNTEAF
length: 12; V: TRBV20-1; CDR3: SAGGKTTGQPQH
length: 11; V: TRBV28; CDR3: ASSGLGYNEQF
length: 13; V: TRBV5-4; CDR3: ASSPDRGSFYEQY
length: 14; V: TRBV30; CDR3: AWSRSRGLSKNIQY
length: 14; V: TRBV9; CDR3: ASSLGVGGGRYGYT
length: 11; V: TRBV18; CDR3: ASSPTKNNEQF
length: 13; V: TRBV5-1; CDR3: ASSFDSLGGYGYT